This T cell receptor beta chain was recorded in a study of T cells after yellow fever vaccination. Notes on the study in general: Most primary-vaccination clones reappeared after the booster (just under 98% CD4, 75% to 90% CD8). The study noted that FACS-sorted repertoires could contain abundant clonotypes contaminating from the bulk population.

This clonotype was observed at least ten times. Antigen: not known. This CDR3 has 15 amino acids. From germline, CDR1 is MNHEY and CDR2 SMNVEV (reference sequence). V lost 6 bases to trimming and J lost 5 bases; unmatched junction nucleotides: 7. Template-switching 5'RACE yielded the TCR cDNA; a universal primer site and UMIs were added in the process. TCRdb itself ran the 5' RACE reads through MiXCR, one entry per CDR3 protein. The top ten clones hold less than 40% of a sample with some 150,000 distinct CDR3 sequences, approximately 11% of them seen once. The clonotype comes from a man aged 18 to 30 who received the YFV17D yellow fever vaccine. Sequenced here: CD8+ T cells sorted from PBMCs, sampled 15 days after the yellow fever booster vaccination. This rearrangement joins TRBV27 to TRBJ2-3; 11 nucleotides agree with TRBD1. CDR3 coding DNA: TGTGCCAGCAGCTACGGGACAGGGGGTGTAGATACGCAGTATTTT. Protein product: CASSYGTGGVDTQYF.